This T cell receptor beta chain is from a study of cytomegalovirus exposure and HLA in healthy donors. Study in general: Out of roughly 170 million T cells, an earlier analysis found over 90 million unique TCR beta sequences in total.

Study-wide results and caveats: Trimming of TCR beta V- and J-genes showed a link, identified in a later analysis, to a missense DCLRE1C variant.

A multiplex PCR was run with 60 Vbeta primers and 13 Jbeta primers. Using immunoSEQ multiplex PCR, the repertoire was profiled, and TCRdb retains in-frame clones only, with some absent. This sample's table reports around 140,000 clones. This CDR3 is 15 amino acids long. V lost 5 bases and J lost 1, with 12 bases in between. CDR1 and CDR2 (germline): LNHDA, SQIVND (reference sequence). As regards this clone: What it binds is unknown.

Sequencing was performed on PBMCs. The J gene is TRBJ2-1, the V gene TRBV19; TRBD2 is a possible D gene (5 bases). The TCR comes from a woman between 35 and 50 years old in good health and CMV-seropositive. The CDR3 DNA reads TGTGCCAGTAGTGCGGACTGGGATTCCTACAATGAGCAGTTCTTC. As protein: CASSADWDSYNEQFF.